The clone carrying this TCR beta chain was counted a single time. This specimen comes from a study of sequential checkpoint blockade in melanoma. Study overall: Twenty-two patients had tumor biopsies before treatment and at week 13.

Specified treatment: randomized to nivolumab then ipilimumab (arm A) or the reverse (arm B). Clones were sequenced by immunoSEQ multiplex PCR, and TCRdb holds only the in-frame ones, with some missing. This sample carries 4,000 to 5,000 clones, around 33% of them seen once, and the ten largest clones take approximately 7%. CDR1 is LNHDA, CDR2 SQIVND, per germline (reference sequence). The CDR3 contains 16 residues. The V and J ends lost 2 bases and 5 bases respectively, with 19 bases between them. V usage is TRBV19 and J usage is TRBJ2-7; tentatively, D is TRBD1 (6 bases). This receptor was identified in a human donor with melanoma. The specimen was tumor tissue (inferred from file names), collected from a patient given nivolumab and ipilimumab in sequence. DNA for the CDR3: TGTGCCAGTAGTATAAAACAAACAGGGCTCGTCGACGAGCAGTACTTC. Encoded protein: CASSIKQTGLVDEQYF.